This T cell receptor beta chain was captured by sequencing in a study of T cell changes during pregnancy in multiple sclerosis. This CDR3 contains 15 residues. After removal of 4 bases from V and 4 bases from J, the junction contained 4 bases not matched to a gene. Germline V gene sequence: CDR1 SGHAT, CDR2 FQNNGV. The repertoire was sequenced with immunoSEQ multiplex PCR; TCRdb's copy has only in-frame clones and lacks some. The sample yields 40,000 to 60,000 clones, 80% to 95% seen once. The specimen comprised CD8+ T cells from peripheral blood mononuclear cells, sampled in the second trimester of pregnancy. The V gene is TRBV11-2, the J gene TRBJ2-1, with TRBD2 matching 10 bases. The source of this sequence is a female donor with multiple sclerosis, enrolled in a pregnancy study. The CDR3 DNA reads as TGTGCCAGCAGCTCTCCGGGACTAGCGTACAATGAGCAGTTCTTC. This sequence encodes CASSSPGLAYNEQFF.